This passage covers 20 T cell receptor beta chains from one sample sequenced in a study of blood T cell repertoires in COVID-19. TCRdb's copy holds only in-frame clones and misses some; the assay was immunoSEQ multiplex PCR. The sample contains about 150,000 clones, 82% of which appear only once. What was sequenced was peripheral blood. Every receptor here comes from a human donor with acute or convalescent COVID-19. The donor label of this sample is uncertain.

The V and J genes are TRBV5-1 and TRBJ2-2, with a possible D match to TRBD2 (6 bases). The germline V gene has CDR1 SGHRS and CDR2 YFSETQ. The CDR3 has 15 residues. V was clipped by 2 bases and J by 4 bases, with 12 bases between them. The chain's CDR3 is CASSFGGEGTGELFF. CDR3 in DNA: TGCGCCAGCAGCTTCGGGGGTGAGGGCACCGGGGAGCTGTTTTTT.

This rearrangement joins TRBV4-1 to TRBJ1-1, with D tentatively TRBD1 (6 bases). Between the trimmed V and J ends, which lost 1 base and 1 base, there was a span of 28 bases. The CDR3 sequence is 21 residues long. The germline V gene encodes CDR1 MGHRA and CDR2 YSYEKL. CDR3 bases: TGCGCCAGCAGCCAAGGATATTCACCCCTCGGGGGGCTAGGGGCGAACACTGAAGCTTTCTTT. It encodes CASSQGYSPLGGLGANTEAFF.

The V call is TRBV5-1, the J call TRBJ2-3, with 8 bases that match TRBD2. The germline CDR1 and CDR2 sequences are SGHRS and YFSETQ. The trim removed 3 bases at V and 2 bases at J, leaving 11 bases unmatched. The CDR3 is made up of 17 amino acids. CDR3 residues: CASSSSMRGANTDTQYF. As DNA, the CDR3 is TGCGCCAGCAGCTCATCGATGCGGGGGGCAAACACAGATACGCAGTATTTT.

This clone was seen only a few times. This chain connects TRBV29-1 to TRBJ1-1; D remains unclear. CDR1 and CDR2 from the germline V gene are SQVTM and ANQGSEA. V was clipped by 7 bases and J by 5 bases, with 14 bases between them. The CDR3 contains 12 residues. In DNA, the CDR3 is TGCAGCGGCGTTGAGGTCGGGACTGAAGCTTTCTTT. Translation gives CSGVEVGTEAFF.

The chain employs TRBV30 and TRBJ2-3, with D unresolved. The CDR3 sequence is 13 residues long. The ends were cut back, 5 bases at V and 0 bases at J, with 9 bases in the middle. Per germline, CDR1 GTSNPN and CDR2 SVGIG (reference sequence). CDR3 residues: CAWGHGSTDTQYF. In DNA form, the CDR3 reads TGTGCCTGGGGCCATGGTAGCACAGATACGCAGTATTTT. The entire variable domain, with the rest obtained from reference TRBV30 and TRBJ2-3, is as follows: SQTIHQWPATLVQPVGSPLSLECTVEGTSNPNLYWYRQAAGRGLQLLFYSVGIGQISSEVPQNLSASRPQDRQFILSSKKLLLSDSGFYLCAWGHGSTDTQYFGPGTRLTVL.

V and J are TRBV4-2 and TRBJ2-2, with 8 bases that match TRBD2. The germline V gene has CDR1 LGHNA and CDR2 YNFKEQ. The CDR3 loop spans 17 amino acids. The V and J ends lost 0 bases and 4 bases, in that order; junction bases with no gene match: 7. CDR3 loop: CASSQDGGGRSTGELFF. The CDR3, as DNA: TGTGCCAGCAGCCAAGATGGCGGGGGGCGGAGCACCGGGGAGCTGTTTTTT.

This chain links TRBV2 with TRBJ1-1, with D unclear. This CDR3 region has 13 residues. V was trimmed by 8 bases and J by 1 base, leaving 11 bases between them. CDR1 is SNHLY, CDR2 FYNNEI, per germline. The CDR3 nucleotides are TGTGCCAGCTCCAAATACGGGAACACTGAAGCTTTCTTT. Translation: CASSKYGNTEAFF.

V and J are TRBV5-4 and TRBJ1-2; D is possibly TRBD1 (6 bases). This CDR3 contains 14 residues. Trimming pared 0 bases from V and 4 bases from J, leaving 10 bases between. Germline CDR1 is SGHNT and CDR2 is YYREEE (reference sequence). CDR3 nucleotides: TGTGCCAGCAGCTTGGACTGGGGGCCCTATGGCTACACCTTC. As protein: CASSLDWGPYGYTF.

Here the CDR3 reads CASSIDRAHDSPLHF. In DNA form, the CDR3 reads TGCGCCAGCAGCATCGACAGGGCGCATGATTCACCCCTCCACTTT. The rearrangement links TRBV5-1 to TRBJ1-6, with 7 bases identical to TRBD1. J lost 8 bases, V lost 4 bases, and 9 bases had no gene match. Germline V gene lookup returns CDR1 SGHRS and CDR2 YFSETQ. The CDR3 contains 15 residues.

The rearrangement joins TRBV23-1 to TRBJ2-2; possibly TRBD1 for D (6 bases). TRBV23-1 is identified as an open reading frame with a role that is uncertain. The CDR3 spans 17 residues. The V gene lost 8 bases and the J gene lost 3 bases, with 22 bases spanning the gap. CDR3 in amino acids: CASGPPSTGTDTGELFF. Here the CDR3 DNA reads TGCGCCAGCGGCCCACCCTCTACAGGGACGGACACCGGGGAGCTGTTTTTT.

J is TRBJ1-2 and V is TRBV5-1, with 7 bases identical to TRBD1. After removal of 0 bases from V and 7 bases from J, the junction contained 6 bases not matched to a gene. Germline V CDR1 and CDR2: SGHRS, YFSETQ. The CDR3 runs 14 residues. CDR3 bases: TGCGCCAGCAGCTTGGAGACAGGGTCGGCTGGCTACACCTTC. Translated: CASSLETGSAGYTF.

The V call is TRBV6-5, the J call TRBJ1-5; D remains ambiguous. This CDR3 is 13 amino acids long. The V gene lost 4 bases and the J gene lost 4 bases, with 8 bases spanning the gap. Germline CDR1 is MNHEY and CDR2 is SVGAGI. CDR3 coding DNA: TGTGCCAGCAGTTTTTTTCGTAATCAGCCCCAGCATTTT. This gives the protein CASSFFRNQPQHF.

The chain combines TRBV5-1 with TRBJ1-4; 8 positions match TRBD1. CDR3 length: 15 amino acids. The J segment lost 4 bases and the V segment lost 3 bases, leaving 5 bases of the junction unmatched. Germline V CDR1 and CDR2: SGHRS, YFSETQ. The CDR3 DNA sequence: TGCGCCAGCAGCTCCGACAGGGGCCTTAATGAAAAACTGTTTTTT. This codes for CASSSDRGLNEKLFF.

The chain recombines TRBV5-1 with TRBJ1-6, with 7 bases that match TRBD1. With 0 bases clipped from V and 4 bases from J, the junction kept 4 bases outside the gene matches. Germline V CDR1 and CDR2: SGHRS, YFSETQ. CDR3 size: 16 residues. CDR3 amino acids: CASSLAGQRYNSPLHF. Written as DNA, the CDR3 is TGCGCCAGCAGCTTGGCGGGACAGCGATATAATTCACCCCTCCACTTT. Supplemented by reference TRBV5-1 and TRBJ1-6, the full variable domain reads KAGVTQTPRYLIKTRGQQVTLSCSPISGHRSVSWYQQTPGQGLQFLFEYFSETQRNKGNFPGRFSGRQFSNSRSEMNVSTLELGDSALYLCASSLAGQRYNSPLHFGNGTRLTVT.

This chain uses TRBV4-3 with TRBJ2-2; D may be TRBD1 (6 bases). This CDR3 comprises 18 residues. Germline CDR1 and CDR2: LGHNA and YSLEER. Trimming pared 0 bases from V and 4 bases from J, leaving 18 bases between. The CDR3 sequence: CASSQELFRGIGTGELFF. The CDR3 DNA is TGCGCCAGCAGCCAAGAGCTTTTCAGGGGTATAGGCACCGGGGAGCTGTTTTTT.

The chain couples TRBV5-6 to TRBJ1-2; D might be TRBD1 (5 bases). The CDR3 is 13 residues long. Deletions cut 0 bases from V and 8 bases from J, with 11 bases between. Germline-derived CDR1 and CDR2 are SGHDT and YYEEEE. CDR3 coding DNA: TGTGCCAGCAGCTTGGCGGGGGATGACGGCTACACCTTC. This codes for CASSLAGDDGYTF.

This CDR3 is CASSTERTGGGAPLHF. The CDR3 DNA sequence: TGTGCCAGCAGTACCGAGCGGACAGGGGGAGGCGCGCCCCTCCACTTT. The rearrangement joins TRBV6-6 to TRBJ1-6, with TRBD1 identical over 10 bases. CDR3 size: 16 residues. The germline V gene encodes CDR1 MNHNY and CDR2 SVGAGI (reference sequence). V trimming: 5 bases; J trimming: 13 bases; junction bases outside the gene matches: 14.

V gene TRBV18 combines with J gene TRBJ2-5; unclear D gene. The CDR3 consists of 11 residues. Between the trimmed V and J ends, which lost 3 bases and 4 bases, there was a span of 3 bases. CDR1 and CDR2 (germline): KGHSH, LQKENI. CDR3 in amino acids: CASSPRETQYF. CDR3 nucleotides: TGTGCCAGCTCACCGCGAGAGACCCAGTACTTC.

This clone has only a few counts. V is TRBV28 and J is TRBJ2-7; possibly TRBD1 for D (6 bases). V was pared by 7 bases and J by 3 bases, with 10 bases between. CDR1 MDHEN and CDR2 SYDVKM come from the germline V gene. The CDR3 contains 12 residues. In nucleotides, the CDR3 is TGTGCCAGCATTCAGGGGTACTACGAGCAGTACTTC. This encodes CASIQGYYEQYF.

The chain recombines TRBV5-6 with TRBJ2-5; 10 bases are shared with TRBD2. In germline, CDR1 is SGHDT, CDR2 YYEEEE. CDR3 size: 14 residues. V dropped 3 bases and J dropped 5; count of bases not matched to a gene: 4. This CDR3 reads CASSWGLASETQYF. The CDR3 coding sequence is TGTGCCAGCAGCTGGGGACTAGCGTCTGAGACCCAGTACTTC.